This passage covers 21 T cell receptor beta chains from one sample sequenced in a study of blood T cell repertoires in COVID-19. Profiled with immunoSEQ multiplex PCR; TCRdb holds only in-frame clones, not every one. Among 200,000 to 300,000 clones listed, about nine tenths were seen once. Sequencing was performed on peripheral blood. All receptors come from a middle-aged woman who had recovered from COVID-19.

This clone was seen once. V gene TRBV7-2 combines with J gene TRBJ1-4, with TRBD1 identical over 8 bases. V was clipped by 2 bases and J by 8 bases; unmatched bases: 4. Per the germline V gene, CDR1 is SGHTA and CDR2 is FQGNSA. The length of the CDR3 is 14 residues. CDR3 amino acids: CASSLRTGQEKLFF. The CDR3 coding sequence is TGTGCCAGCAGCTTAAGGACAGGGCAAGAAAAACTGTTTTTT.

The chain joins TRBV5-1 to TRBJ2-2; 8 nucleotides agree with TRBD1. The trim removed 4 bases at V and 2 bases at J, leaving 7 bases unmatched. Germline CDR1 SGHRS, CDR2 YFSETQ. There are 16 residues in the CDR3. CDR3 DNA: TGCGCCAGCAGCCGATCCGGGACAGGAAACACCGGGGAGCTGTTTTTT. Translated: CASSRSGTGNTGELFF.

The CDR3 is CASSFLAGGPSGELFF. The CDR3 DNA reads TGCGCCAGCAGCTTCCTAGCGGGGGGGCCGAGCGGGGAGCTGTTTTTT. The genes are TRBV5-1 and TRBJ2-2; 12 bases line up with TRBD2. From germline, CDR1 is SGHRS and CDR2 YFSETQ. V was pared by 2 bases and J by 7 bases, with 6 bases of the junction left unmatched. The CDR3 totals 16 residues.

J is TRBJ2-5 and V is TRBV4-3; the D is unclear. The germline V gene has CDR1 LGHNA and CDR2 YSLEER. Trimming took 0 bases from V and 5 from J, leaving 13 bases between them. This CDR3 has 15 amino acids. DNA of the CDR3: TGCGCCAGCAGCCAAGACCATCCGGGTCAGGAGACCCAGTACTTC. It is translated as CASSQDHPGQETQYF.

The V gene is TRBV4-1, the J gene TRBJ2-3; 7 bases line up with TRBD2. Germline trimming cut 1 base from V and 6 bases from J; bases unmatched to any gene: 10. The CDR3 loop spans 16 amino acids. Germline CDR1 is MGHRA and CDR2 is YSYEKL. DNA of the CDR3: TGCGCCAGCAGCCAAGGTGTGATACGGGGAGGGGATACGCAGTATTTT. Amino acid sequence: CASSQGVIRGGDTQYF.

CDR3 sequence: CASSSVGGAETQYF. For the CDR3, the DNA is TGTGCCAGCAGTTCGGTGGGGGGGGCGGAGACCCAGTACTTC. The J gene is TRBJ2-5, the V gene TRBV27; possibly TRBD2 for D (7 bases). The CDR3 sequence is 14 residues long. Germline V lookup: CDR1 MNHEY, CDR2 SMNVEV (reference sequence). The V and J ends lost 4 bases and 5 bases respectively, with 14 bases between them.

The chain links TRBV7-8 to TRBJ1-5, with TRBD1 as a possible D gene (6 bases). The CDR3 runs 17 residues. The V gene lost 5 bases and the J gene lost 7 bases, with 24 bases spanning the gap. Germline assignment: CDR1 SGHVS and CDR2 FQNEAQ. Here the CDR3 DNA reads TGTGCCAGCAGCCCCTATGGTGGGTCCAAGGGGGAGCAGCCCCAGCATTTT. Its translation: CASSPYGGSKGEQPQHF.

This clone was picked up many times. The chain is built from TRBV7-9 and TRBJ1-1; D possibly corresponds to TRBD1 (6 bases). Germline V gene sequence: CDR1 SEHNR, CDR2 FQNEAQ (reference sequence). CDR3 length equals 13 residues. V was pared by 5 bases and J by 3 bases, with 10 bases between. The CDR3 is CASSQQGDTEAFF. The CDR3 DNA is TGTGCCAGCAGCCAACAGGGTGACACTGAAGCTTTCTTT.

This clone was seen only once. The V gene is TRBV5-6, the J gene TRBJ2-7; 11 positions match TRBD2. CDR3 length: 16 amino acids. Germline CDR1 reads SGHDT; CDR2 reads YYEEEE. The V gene end was trimmed by 2 bases and the J gene end by 0 bases; junction bases not matched to a gene: 4. CDR3 sequence (DNA): TGTGCCAGCAGCTTACCTAGCGGGGGGAGCTCCTACGAGCAGTACTTC. Translated, it gives CASSLPSGGSSYEQYF.

The J gene is TRBJ1-1, the V gene TRBV5-6, with 7 bases aligning to TRBD1. Germline loops: CDR1 SGHDT, CDR2 YYEEEE. The CDR3 is made up of 16 amino acids. With 5 bases clipped from V and 0 bases from J, the junction kept 10 bases outside the gene matches. Here the CDR3 DNA reads TGTGCCAGCAGGCGCTTTGAACAGGGGCTGAACACTGAAGCTTTCTTT. The encoded protein is CASRRFEQGLNTEAFF.

This chain connects TRBV10-1 to TRBJ1-1, with D hard to call. The germline CDR1 and CDR2 sequences are WNHNN and SYGVQD (reference sequence). V was pared by 3 bases and J by 3 bases, with 8 bases between. CDR3 length: 13 residues. The CDR3 is CASSDKIDTEAFF. The CDR3 nucleotides read TGCGCCAGCAGTGATAAAATCGACACTGAAGCTTTCTTT.

This clone was observed once. The chain combines TRBV7-9 with TRBJ2-7; a weak D match, TRBD2 (5 bases). There are 15 residues in the CDR3. The V end was cut by 2 bases, the J end by 3 bases, with 14 bases between. The germline gives CDR1 SEHNR, CDR2 FQNEAQ (reference sequence). CDR3 coding DNA: TGTGCCAGCAGCTTAATCCGGGATTGGAACTACGAGCAGTACTTC. It yields the protein CASSLIRDWNYEQYF.

This clone has just a few counts. The rearrangement links TRBV5-1 to TRBJ2-1; 7 nucleotides agree with TRBD2. CDR3 size: 16 residues. The germline V gene encodes CDR1 SGHRS and CDR2 YFSETQ. Unmatched junction bases numbered 10, after V lost 3 bases and J lost 4 bases. The CDR3: CASSSSGTKSYNEQFF. The CDR3 region has the DNA TGCGCCAGCAGCTCCTCCGGGACTAAATCTTACAATGAGCAGTTCTTC.

J is TRBJ2-5 and V is TRBV5-4; 7 bases fit TRBD2. V shed 1 base, J shed 5 bases, and the junction held 5 bases outside the gene matches. The CDR3 totals 14 residues. CDR1 SGHNT and CDR2 YYREEE come from the germline V gene (reference sequence). In nucleotides, the CDR3 is TGTGCCAGCAGCTTGTGGCGGGAGTCGGAGACCCAGTACTTC. The encoded protein is CASSLWRESETQYF.

V is TRBV19 and J is TRBJ1-2, with D possibly being TRBD1 (6 bases). Per germline, CDR1 LNHDA and CDR2 SQIVND (reference sequence). The V and J ends lost 4 bases and 8 bases respectively, with 29 bases between them. This CDR3 has 18 amino acids. The CDR3 region is CASSSMAQFRDTRSGYTF. Written as DNA, the CDR3 is TGTGCCAGTAGTAGCATGGCCCAATTCCGGGACACTCGATCCGGCTACACCTTC.

This clone has only one observation. The chain combines TRBV6-2 or TRBV6-3 with TRBJ1-5; D not resolved. Trimming left V 6 bases short and J 5 bases short, with 14 bases between. This CDR3 comprises 14 residues. In germline, CDR1 is MNHEY, CDR2 SVGEGT. The CDR3, as DNA: TGTGCCAGCAGCACCCTAAACTTGTATCAGCCCCAGCATTTT. It yields the protein CASSTLNLYQPQHF.

This clone was picked up a small number of times. This chain links TRBV7-8 with TRBJ2-1, with 8 bases fitting TRBD2. V was clipped by 4 bases and J by 0 bases; unmatched bases: 5. CDR3 length equals 16 residues. The V gene's germline CDR1 is SGHVS and CDR2 FQNEAQ. This chain's CDR3 is CASSSFSGVSYNEQFF. CDR3 bases: TGTGCCAGCAGCTCATTTAGCGGGGTCTCCTACAATGAGCAGTTCTTC.

The gene calls are TRBV18 and TRBJ2-3; tentatively, D is TRBD2 (7 bases). The germline V gene encodes CDR1 KGHSH and CDR2 LQKENI. Trimming removed 0 bases at V and 6 bases at J, with 16 bases between. The CDR3 runs to 16 residues. The CDR3, as DNA: TGTGCCAGCTCACCACCGATTGGTGGGGGGGCGGATACGCAGTATTTT. It is translated as CASSPPIGGGADTQYF.

V gene TRBV9 combines with J gene TRBJ2-2, with D uncertain. Per germline, CDR1 SGDLS and CDR2 YYNGEE. V was trimmed by 0 bases and J by 8 bases, leaving 8 bases between them. The CDR3 has 13 amino acids. The CDR3 here is CASSVAGMGELFF. The CDR3 bases are TGTGCCAGCAGCGTAGCGGGTATGGGGGAGCTGTTTTTT.

The V and J genes are TRBV6-2 or TRBV6-3 and TRBJ2-5, with a weak D call TRBD1 (7 bases). From germline, CDR1 is MNHEY and CDR2 SVGEGT. With 2 bases removed from V and 3 bases from J, the gap between germline ends came to 13 bases. This CDR3 comprises 15 residues. The CDR3 DNA reads TGTGCCAGCAGTTACCGGGGGACAGCTGAAGAGACCCAGTACTTC. Translated: CASSYRGTAEETQYF.

This sequence joins TRBV6-5 and TRBJ2-2, with 8 bases identical to TRBD1. This CDR3 region has 15 residues. Per germline, CDR1 MNHEY and CDR2 SVGAGI. V lost 5 bases and J lost 3; bases outside the gene matches: 5. CDR3: CASSLTGEDTGELFF. CDR3 coding DNA: TGTGCCAGCAGTCTGACAGGGGAGGACACCGGGGAGCTGTTTTTT.